The 2 T cell receptor beta chains in this list originate from one sample, sequenced in a study of blood T cell repertoires in COVID-19. Using immunoSEQ multiplex PCR, the repertoire was profiled, and TCRdb retains in-frame clones only, with some absent. The table records 190,000 or so clones, around four fifths of them present only once. The specimen was peripheral blood. The receptor set was obtained from a woman aged 80 or older with active or convalescent COVID-19.

The genes are TRBV2 and TRBJ2-3; D is uncertain. Trimming took 2 bases from V and 0 from J, leaving 3 bases between them. The CDR3 is made up of 13 amino acids. CDR1 and CDR2 from the germline V gene are SNHLY and FYNNEI. CDR3 nucleotide sequence: TGTGCCAGCAGTGAACTGAGCACAGATACGCAGTATTTT. Amino acids: CASSELSTDTQYF. Supplemented by reference TRBV2 and TRBJ2-3, the full variable domain reads EPEVTQTPSHQVTQMGQEVILRCVPISNHLYFYWYRQILGQKVEFLVSFYNNEISEKSEIFDDQFSVERPDGSNFTLKIRSTKLEDSAMYFCASSELSTDTQYFGPGTRLTVL.

This chain uses TRBV28 with TRBJ2-7; D possibly corresponds to TRBD2 (7 bases). CDR3 length: 15 amino acids. Trimming pared 5 bases from V and 5 bases from J, leaving 19 bases between. The V gene's germline CDR1 is MDHEN and CDR2 SYDVKM. The CDR3 region has the DNA TGTGCCAGCAGTAACGGTGGGGGGGCAGTCCACGAGCAGTACTTC. It specifies CASSNGGGAVHEQYF.